The 4 T cell receptor beta chains below come from one sample, sequenced in a study of monozygotic twins with inflammatory bowel disease. TCRdb reprocessed the 5' RACE reads and reports one entry per CDR3 protein, with no DNA. The sample spans 150,000 to 200,000 distinct CDR3 sequences; the ten largest clones claim about 2.7%. Sequencing input: blood. These receptors all stem from a human donor with ulcerative colitis or Crohn's disease, or a healthy co-twin of an affected twin (not recorded which).

V is TRBV7-3 and J is TRBJ2-1; lacking DNA, the TRBD1 call made by TCRdb goes unchecked. The length of the CDR3 is 16 residues. CDR1 and CDR2 from the germline V gene are SGHTA and FQGTGA. CDR3 residues: CASSPVGLNPRNEQFF.

The chain couples TRBV5-4 to TRBJ2-5; TCRdb calls TRBD1, which cannot be checked without DNA. Germline V lookup: CDR1 SGHNT, CDR2 YYREEE (reference sequence). The CDR3 is made up of 14 amino acids. CDR3 residues: CASSNARGAETQYF.

This chain joins TRBV20-1 and TRBJ2-7. This CDR3 has 13 amino acids. Per the germline V gene, CDR1 is DFQATT and CDR2 is SNEGSKA (reference sequence). Here the CDR3 reads CSGLAGSLLEQYF.

The rearrangement links TRBV5-4 to TRBJ1-2. CDR3 size: 12 residues. Germline V gene sequence: CDR1 SGHNT, CDR2 YYREEE (reference sequence). The CDR3 reads CASSVGEDGYTF. Drawing the rest from reference TRBV5-4 and TRBJ1-2, the complete variable domain is ETGVTQSPTHLIKTRGQQVTLRCSSQSGHNTVSWYQQALGQGPQFIFQYYREEENGRGNFPPRFSGLQFPNYSSELNVNALELDDSALYLCASSVGEDGYTFGSGTRLTVV.